This T cell receptor (beta chain) originates from a study of blood T cell repertoires in COVID-19. The wider study: Samples taken during acute and convalescent COVID-19 were collected in the United States, Italy and Spain. Sample material is recorded as cDNA or gDNA derived from T cells, B-cell-depleted T cells, or PBMCs.

Method: immunoSEQ multiplex PCR; TCRdb's copy keeps in-frame clones and lacks some. The repertoire consists of 55,000 to 90,000 clones, with roughly 86% occurring once and the leading ten covering roughly 14%. The CDR3 consists of 16 residues. Sequencing used peripheral blood. The J gene is TRBJ1-2, the V gene TRBV12-1; TRBD1 was called by the table and not checked on the DNA. TRBV12-1 is shown as a pseudogene. The clonotype comes from a woman aged 55-70 years with acute or convalescent COVID-19. For the CDR3, the DNA is TGTGCCAGTACCCCCATACCGGCAGGGGCGAACTATGGCTACACCTTC. It encodes CASTPIPAGANYGYTF.